This TCR beta chain was sequenced in a study of shared clonotypes between healthy human individuals (dated by TCRdb to between 2020 and 2021). Notes on the research overall: The cohort included a few men and a couple of women between 18 and 49 years of age. To increase sequencing depth and limit assay-specific biases, TCR repertoire library preparation and sequencing were carried out by different laboratories using diverse techniques. For each donor, CD4 naive and CD4 memory were each run on three plates, CD8 naive on two plates, and CD8 memory on one plate. Per donor, leukapheresis produced somewhere between about 0.8 and 9.5 billion PBMCs. Blood TCR repertoires of about five healthy adults were deeply sequenced to estimate repertoire size and the extent of clonotype sharing between individuals.

Donors were healthy HIV-negative adults with no recently reported acute infections or vaccinations. Only Caucasian adults living in Nashville, Tennessee, USA were represented among the donors. CD8 memory samples combined magnetically selected CD45RO+ cells with CCR7-negative CD45RA+ effector memory (TemRA) cells. Blood was obtained by leukapheresis, after which PBMCs were separated by Ficoll-Histopaque density gradient centrifugation and cryopreserved in liquid nitrogen vapor phase. Analytical flow cytometry was used to check the purity and quantity of every magnetically sorted T cell population. Each sorted fraction had its genomic DNA isolated and then quantified by UV absorbance on a Nanodrop 2000c. Using the deep immunoSEQ assay, multiplex PCR amplified TCR CDR3 regions from genomic DNA. Extracted genomic DNA from each cell subset was distributed evenly across all wells of several immunoSEQ 96-well plates, and each plate was treated as a replicate. Each replicate PCR for sorted subsets received roughly 0.2 ug genomic DNA, equal to tens of thousands of T cell genomes. The purified libraries were quantified using a Qubit 3.0 fluorometer, sized with a Bioanalyzer 2100, and then quantified again using the KAPA Library Quantification kit. Every immunoSEQ 96-well plate was sequenced on a separate single-read 150-cycle Illumina NextSeq 550 flow cell. In the original analysis: Because the immunoSEQ output included only junctional sequences and no quality scores, the filtering could not be the same as the filtering used for full-length reads. Sequences were annotated with PyIR, a Python wrapper for IgBLAST v1.9, using IMGT germline references to assign V/J genes and CDR3. Reads with weak V/J assignments (E-value above 1e-6), missing CDR3, stop codons, out-of-frame junctions, or ambiguous translated residues were removed. V3J clonotypes were defined as sequences sharing an identical inferred V gene, J gene, and CDR3 amino acid sequence. Percentage overlap between repertoires was calculated by dividing the number of shared unique clonotypes by the size of the smaller repertoire. Richness of each repertoire was evaluated using RTK rarefaction, the Chao1 estimator, and Recon v2.1 estimates of unobserved clonotypes. For all TCRbeta clonotypes obtained by the gDNA method from a handful of donors, generation probabilities were computed with OLGA. The table was pulled from immuneACCESS by TCRdb, which kept in-frame rearrangements only. Such tables lose some clones; where checked, under half of the loss comes from unresolved V genes, and the rest has no known cause. V and J calls and clone size come straight from that table; D and trimming were deduced from the DNA. Counted in this sample were 650,000 to 700,000 clones; about 90% of them appeared once. Of the sample, about 34% is held by the ten largest clones.

The germline V end is reduced by 0 bases and the J end by 7 bases; junction bases left unmatched: 11. The CDR3 spans 17 residues, from the cysteine through the phenylalanine. The read is trimmed to its CDR3 DNA, 51 bases read in frame from base 1. For CDR1 and CDR2, the germline V gene lists KGHSH and LQKENI. For this clone: Its antigen target is currently unknown. Per-base quality was not reported, and no clone a single base away is much larger than it.

Beyond this particular receptor, the publication reports: Based on pairwise subsampling, the degree of clonotype sharing among donors was expected to be affected by sequencing depth. Rarefaction of sorted-subset datasets indicated incomplete sequencing despite the large sequencing depth. Naive subsets generally had larger estimated clonotype richness than memory subsets. Sampling was restricted to blood, and TCR repertoires in tissues likely differ from the TCR repertoires found in blood. Across four donors, approximately 5% of naive CD4, 3% to 4% of naive CD8, 2% to 2.5% of memory CD4, and roughly 0.41% of memory CD8 clonotypes were shared. Compared with non-shared clonotypes, clonotypes shared by all four sorted-subset donors had higher generation probabilities. Because the study included a small number of donors, the genetic and exposure-history diversity represented was limited.

The chain is encoded by TRBV18 joined to TRBJ2-1, with 8 bases in between that match TRBD2. The specimen was memory CD8+ T cells from PBMCs. The cell subset or site label corresponds to: CD45RO+ cells pooled with CCR7-negative TemRA cells. This clonotype was sampled from a man aged 18 to 30 in good health. Some clones in this sample may be carry-over from other donors' samples. The DNA sequence is as follows: TGTGCCAGCTCACCACCGTATTCACTAGCGGAAGATAATGAGCAGTTCTTC. Translated, it reads CASSPPYSLAEDNEQFF.